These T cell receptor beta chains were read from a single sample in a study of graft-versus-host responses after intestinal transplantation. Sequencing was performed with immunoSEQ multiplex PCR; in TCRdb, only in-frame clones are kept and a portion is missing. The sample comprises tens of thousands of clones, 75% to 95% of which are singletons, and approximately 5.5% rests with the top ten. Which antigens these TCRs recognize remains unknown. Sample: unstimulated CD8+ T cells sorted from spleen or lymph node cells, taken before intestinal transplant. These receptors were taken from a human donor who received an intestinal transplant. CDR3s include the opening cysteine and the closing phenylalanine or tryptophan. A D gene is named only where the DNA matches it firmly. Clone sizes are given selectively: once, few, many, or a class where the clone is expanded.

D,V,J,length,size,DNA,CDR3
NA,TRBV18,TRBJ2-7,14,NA,TGTGCCAGCTCACCTGCAGGTGGTCCCCCCGAGCAGTACTTC,CASSPAGGPPEQYF
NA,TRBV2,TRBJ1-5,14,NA,TGTGCCAGCAGTCCCACAGAAGAAGATCAGCCCCAGCATTTT,CASSPTEEDQPQHF
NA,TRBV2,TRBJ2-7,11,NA,TGTGCCAGCAGAAACGGCTACGAGCAGTACTTC,CASRNGYEQYF
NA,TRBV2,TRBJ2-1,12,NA,TGTGCCAGCAGGGGTAACTACAATGAGCAGTTCTTC,CASRGNYNEQFF
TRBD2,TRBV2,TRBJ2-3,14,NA,TGTGCCAGTCTGGGACTAGCGGTCACAGATACGCAGTATTTT,CASLGLAVTDTQYF
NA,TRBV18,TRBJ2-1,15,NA,TGTGCCAGCTCACCTGGAGTGGGCCCGAGGGCTGAGCAGTTCTTC,CASSPGVGPRAEQFF
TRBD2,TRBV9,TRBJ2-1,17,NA,TGTGCCAGCAGCTATAACCCTACTAGCGGGAGGATCGATGAGCAGTTCTTC,CASSYNPTSGRIDEQFF
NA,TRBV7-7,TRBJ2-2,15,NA,TGTGCCAGCAGCTTAGGTGGGTCGAACACCGGGGAGCTGTTTTTT,CASSLGGSNTGELFF
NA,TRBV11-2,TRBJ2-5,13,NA,TGTGCCGTTAGGGCGGGTACCCAAGAGACCCAGTACTTC,CAVRAGTQETQYF
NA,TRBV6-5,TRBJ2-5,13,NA,TGTGCCAGCAGTTCCGGGACTGAAGAGACCCAGTACTTC,CASSSGTEETQYF
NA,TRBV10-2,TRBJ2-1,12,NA,TGCGCCAGCAGTCGCATGGCGGATGAGCAGTTCTTC,CASSRMADEQFF
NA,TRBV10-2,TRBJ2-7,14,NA,TGCGCCAGCAGTGAGTTGGGTTCCTCCTACGAGCAGTACTTC,CASSELGSSYEQYF
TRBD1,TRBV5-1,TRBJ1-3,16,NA,TGCGCCAGCAGCTTGGTGGGACAGCTCTCTGGAAACACCATATATTTT,CASSLVGQLSGNTIYF
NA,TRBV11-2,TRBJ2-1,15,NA,TGTGCCAGCAGCCCCCGGGCTAGCCGCTACAATGAGCAGTTCTTC,CASSPRASRYNEQFF
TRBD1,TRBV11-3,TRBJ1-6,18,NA,TGTGCCAGCAGTTGCCCCTGGACAGGGAGGGTAGGTAATTCACCCCTCCACTTT,CASSCPWTGRVGNSPLHF
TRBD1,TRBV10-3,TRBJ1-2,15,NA,TGTGCCATCAGTGAGTTGACAGGGGGCTTGTCTGGCTACACCTTC,CAISELTGGLSGYTF
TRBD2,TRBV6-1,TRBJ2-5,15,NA,TGTGCCAGCAGTGAACCTCAGGGAGGGAAAGAGACCCAGTACTTC,CASSEPQGGKETQYF
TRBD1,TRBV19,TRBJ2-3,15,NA,TGTGCCAGTAGTACCAGAACAGGGGCCAGGGATACGCAGTATTTT,CASSTRTGARDTQYF
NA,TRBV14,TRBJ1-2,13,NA,TGTGCCAGCAGCTCTACAGGGAGCTATGGCTACACCTTC,CASSSTGSYGYTF
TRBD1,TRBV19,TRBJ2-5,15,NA,TGTGCCAGTATCGGAATCCGGGACAGGCAAGAGACCCAGTACTTC,CASIGIRDRQETQYF
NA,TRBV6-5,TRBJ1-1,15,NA,TGTGCCAGCAGGGACGGGGTAGGCCCCAACACTGAAGCTTTCTTT,CASRDGVGPNTEAFF
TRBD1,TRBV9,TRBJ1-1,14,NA,TGTGCCAGCAGCGGCACAGGGGGGGGGACTGAAGCTTTCTTT,CASSGTGGGTEAFF
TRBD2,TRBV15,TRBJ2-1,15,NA,TGTGCCACCAGCATTAGCGGGGGGGTTAGCAATGAGCAGTTCTTC,CATSISGGVSNEQFF
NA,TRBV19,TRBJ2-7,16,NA,TGTGCCAGTAGTATAGCAACCTTCGGCAGGTACTACGAGCAGTACTTC,CASSIATFGRYYEQYF
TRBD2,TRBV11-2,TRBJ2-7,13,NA,TGTGCCAGCAGCTTAGGGGCGGGGGAAGGGCAGTACTTC,CASSLGAGEGQYF
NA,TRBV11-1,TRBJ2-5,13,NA,TGTGCCAGCAGCTTAGGGAAAAGCGAGACCCAGTACTTC,CASSLGKSETQYF
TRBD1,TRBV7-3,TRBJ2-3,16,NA,TGTGCCAGCAGCACGGGACAGGGAATAGGCACAGATACGCAGTATTTT,CASSTGQGIGTDTQYF
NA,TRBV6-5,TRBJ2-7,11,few,TGTGCCAGCACTCTAGGCTACGAGCAGTACTTC,CASTLGYEQYF
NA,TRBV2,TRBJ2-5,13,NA,TGTGCCAGCAGTGGTCTAGCGACTGAGACCCAGTACTTC,CASSGLATETQYF
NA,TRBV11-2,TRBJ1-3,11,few,TGTGCCAGCAGCCAAGCAAACACCATATATTTT,CASSQANTIYF
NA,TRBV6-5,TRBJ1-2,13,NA,TGTGCCAGCAGCCCACAGGGACTCTATGGCTACACCTTC,CASSPQGLYGYTF
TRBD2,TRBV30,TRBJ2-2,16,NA,TGTGCCTGCAATCCGGGACTAGCGGTGAACACCGGGGAGCTGTTTTTT,CACNPGLAVNTGELFF
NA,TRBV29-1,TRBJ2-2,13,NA,TGCAGCGTTGAAGACGGGGCGTCCGGGGAGCTGTTTTTT,CSVEDGASGELFF
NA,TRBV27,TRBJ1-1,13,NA,TGTGCCAGCAGTTTATTCGAGAACACTGAAGCTTTCTTT,CASSLFENTEAFF
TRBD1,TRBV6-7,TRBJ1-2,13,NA,TGTGCCAGCATCTTTCGGACAGGGGTTGGCTACACCTTC,CASIFRTGVGYTF
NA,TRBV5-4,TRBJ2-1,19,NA,TGTGCCAGCAGCTTGTCCTACCAGGTACTTGGAGAATTGGGGAATGAGCAGTTCTTC,CASSLSYQVLGELGNEQFF
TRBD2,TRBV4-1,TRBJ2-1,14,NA,TGCGCCAGCAGCCAGGTCGGGGGGGAGAATGAGCAGTTCTTC,CASSQVGGENEQFF
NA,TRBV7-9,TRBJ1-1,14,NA,TGTGCCAGCAGCCCTACCGGGGGGAACACTGAAGCTTTCTTT,CASSPTGGNTEAFF
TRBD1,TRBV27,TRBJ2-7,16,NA,TGTGCCAGCAGTTTATCTGTGGCAGGGGGAGCCTACGAGCAGTACTTC,CASSLSVAGGAYEQYF
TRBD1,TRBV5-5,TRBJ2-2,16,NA,TGTGCCAGCAGCTTGGCTAACAGGGGGCCCACCGGGGAGCTGTTTTTT,CASSLANRGPTGELFF
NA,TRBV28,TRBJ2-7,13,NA,TGTGCCAGCAGTCGCGGGGTATTCTACGAGCAGTACTTC,CASSRGVFYEQYF
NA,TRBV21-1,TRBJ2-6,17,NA,TGTGCCAGCAGCCTTAGAGGGGGTGGCTCTGGGGCCAACGTCCTGACTTTC,CASSLRGGGSGANVLTF
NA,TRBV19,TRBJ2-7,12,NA,TGTGCCAGTAGTCCTGGAGCCTACGAGCAGTACTTC,CASSPGAYEQYF
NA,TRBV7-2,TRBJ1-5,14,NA,TGTGCCAGCAGCTTAGCGGGGGGGGCTCAGCCCCAGCATTTT,CASSLAGGAQPQHF
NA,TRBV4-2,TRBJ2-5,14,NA,TGTGCCAGCAGCCCGGACGAGGGTTGGGAGACCCAGTACTTC,CASSPDEGWETQYF
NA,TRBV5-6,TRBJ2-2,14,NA,TGTGCCAGCAGCTTGGACTACTACACCGGGGAGCTGTTTTTT,CASSLDYYTGELFF
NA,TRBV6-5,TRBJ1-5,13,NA,TGTGCCAGCAGTTACGGGGGCGGACAGCCCCAGCATTTT,CASSYGGGQPQHF
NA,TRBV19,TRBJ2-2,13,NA,TGTGCCAGTAGTATGACGGTAACCGGGGAGCTGTTTTTT,CASSMTVTGELFF
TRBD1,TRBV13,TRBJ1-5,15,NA,TGTGCCAGCAGCTTAGGGGGGACAGAGAATCAGCCCCAGCATTTT,CASSLGGTENQPQHF
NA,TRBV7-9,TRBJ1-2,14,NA,TGTGCCAGCTCACTGGGATTCGGGGCCGGGGGCTACACCTTC,CASSLGFGAGGYTF
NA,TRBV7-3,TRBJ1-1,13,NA,TGTGCCAGCAGCTGGGGACGGAACACTGAAGCTTTCTTT,CASSWGRNTEAFF